This T cell receptor beta chain came from a study of shared T cell receptors in the human thymus (dated by TCRdb to about 2021). Background for the entire study: The study examined how self-reactive, shared T-cell receptor alpha chains are generated in the human thymus.

Trimming takes 3 bases off V and 10 bases off J; junction bases not matched to a gene: 12. The germline V gene specifies MDHEN as CDR1 and SYDVKM as CDR2. The CDR3 spans 15 residues, from the cysteine through the phenylalanine. Here the CDR3 DNA is all that survives: 45 bases in frame from base 1. A word on this clone: Its antigen is unknown. Base qualities are not provided; no much larger clone lies one nucleotide away.

The library came from the immunoSEQ multiplex PCR assay. TCRdb mirrors the immuneACCESS table, restricted to in-frame sequences. Some clones are absent from its copies; in checked studies, under half trace to an unresolved V gene, and the reason for the others is unknown. This sample lists 640,000 or so clones; around 87% were detected once. The ten largest clones represent 0.0094% of the sample. This sample also appeared in a second study, on human thymus T cells. Taken from the second paper: The donors were immunologically healthy infants in Finland who had open corrective cardiac surgery for congenital heart defects. Thymus tissue was collected as surgical resects that were removed during corrective cardiac surgery. Usage of V and J gene segments appeared to be biased in both the thymic and the peripheral blood repertoires. The related research found that thymic TCR repertoires overlapped highly between unrelated individuals. The study used about eight infant thymus samples plus four related peripheral blood samples to characterize TCR alpha and beta repertoires. Donor ages ranged from roughly 7 to 250 days, and the cohort comprised 5 to 7 male and two female infants. After being mechanically released from the tissue, thymocytes were kept at -70 degrees C in pellets of about 10-32 million cells. Genomic DNA was extracted from frozen cell pellets with a QIAsymphony instrument. The immunoSEQ multiplex PCR assay was used to amplify the TCRB and TCRAD loci from a standardized quantity of quality-controlled genomic DNA. The amplicons spanned the V(D)J region and were long enough to cover the CDR3 and allow V and J genes to be identified. Amplicon sequencing was performed on an Illumina platform through the commercial immunoSEQ service. Primer bias and sequencing errors were corrected using previously described methods, and TCRAD and TCRB definitions followed the IMGT database. Repertoires were analysed with immunoSEQ Analyzer 3.0 and VDJTools, covering basic statistics, V/J segment usage, diversity estimates, rarefaction and pairwise overlap. Diversity was estimated with Chao1, ChaoE, Efron-Thisted, Shannon and inverse Simpson indices, and also on datasets down-sampled to the smallest sample. For repertoire overlap, CDR3 nucleotide sequence, V gene and J gene had to match strictly, and clustering was done by Jaccard-based multidimensional scaling. Thymus samples yielded on average roughly 810,000 unique TCRB clonotypes, compared with around 91,000 from blood samples.

The sequenced sample consisted of thymocytes. This chain is built from TRBV28 and TRBJ1-5; 7 bases in the junction line up with TRBD1. This receptor was obtained from a boy less than two years old with a congenital heart defect. Donor details come from another sample of the same person, matched by shared clones. CDR3 protein: CASSFRGDSYVPQHF. The nucleotide sequence reads as follows: TGTGCCAGCAGTTTTAGGGGGGACAGTTACGTTCCCCAGCATTTT.